This T cell receptor (beta chain) was obtained from a study of memory CD4+ T cells and cytomegalovirus serostatus. Single viable CD3+CD4+CD8-CD45RO+ cells were sorted as the memory CD4+ T cells. Profiling relied on immunoSEQ multiplex PCR, and the TCRdb table lists in-frame clones only, not all of them. The top ten clones hold more than 0.75% of a sample with around 53,000 clones, roughly 80% of them seen once. CDR3 length: 15 amino acids. V was cut by 1 base and J by 3 bases, with 10 bases left in between. Germline V lookup: CDR1 SGHVS, CDR2 FQNEAQ. The receptor's source is an adult in good health and CMV-seronegative. The genes are TRBV7-8 and TRBJ1-5; no definite D call. The specimen sequenced was memory CD4+ T cells from blood. As DNA, the CDR3 is TGTGCCAGCAGCTTAGATGGAGGGATCAATCAGCCCCAGCATTTT. Amino acids: CASSLDGGINQPQHF.